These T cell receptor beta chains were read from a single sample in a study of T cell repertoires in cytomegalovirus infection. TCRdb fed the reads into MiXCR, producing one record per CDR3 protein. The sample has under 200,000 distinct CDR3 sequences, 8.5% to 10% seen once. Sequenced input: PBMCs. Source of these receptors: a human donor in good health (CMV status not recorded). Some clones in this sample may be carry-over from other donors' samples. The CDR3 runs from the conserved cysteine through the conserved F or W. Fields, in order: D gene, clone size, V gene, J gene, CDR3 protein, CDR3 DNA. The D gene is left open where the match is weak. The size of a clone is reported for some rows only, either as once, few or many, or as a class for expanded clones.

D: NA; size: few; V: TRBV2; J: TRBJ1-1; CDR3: CASSVLPRDSSTEAFF; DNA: TGTGCCAGCAGTGTACTTCCCAGGGATTCGAGCACTGAAGCTTTCTTT
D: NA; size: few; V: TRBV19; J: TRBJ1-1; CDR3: CASIPGAGMNTEAFF; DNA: TGTGCCAGTATCCCCGGGGCAGGTATGAACACTGAAGCTTTCTTT
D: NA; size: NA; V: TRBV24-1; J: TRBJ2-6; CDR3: CATSDLRSGANVLTF; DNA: TGTGCCACCAGTGATTTGCGGTCTGGGGCCAACGTCCTGACTTTC
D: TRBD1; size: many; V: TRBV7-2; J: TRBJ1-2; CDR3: CASSSGTGRSGYTF; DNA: TGTGCCAGCAGCTCGGGGACAGGGCGTTCTGGCTACACCTTC
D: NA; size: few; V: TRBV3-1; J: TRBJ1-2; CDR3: CASSQRETSLWCIF; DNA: TGTGCCAGCAGCCAACGAGAAACCTCCCTTTGGTGTATCTTC
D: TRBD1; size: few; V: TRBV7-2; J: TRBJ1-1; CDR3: CASSTGRQGRETEAFF; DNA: TGTGCCAGCAGCACAGGCCGACAGGGAAGGGAGACTGAAGCTTTCTTT
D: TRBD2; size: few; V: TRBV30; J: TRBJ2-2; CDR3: CAWSVRRTSGANTGRYPTGELFF; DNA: TGTGCCTGGAGTGTACGAAGGACTAGCGGGGCAAACACCGGTCGATATCCCACCGGGGAGCTGTTTTTT
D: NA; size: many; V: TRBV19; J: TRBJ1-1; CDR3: CASSMRLGSGNTEAFF; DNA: TGTGCCAGTAGTATGAGGTTGGGTTCAGGGAACACTGAAGCTTTCTTT
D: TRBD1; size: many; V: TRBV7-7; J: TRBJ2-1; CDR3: CASSMGQGVANEQFF; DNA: TGTGCCAGCAGCATGGGACAGGGGGTGGCCAATGAGCAGTTCTTC
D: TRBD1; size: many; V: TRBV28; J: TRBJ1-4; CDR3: CASSLRGPEKLFF; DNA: TGTGCCAGCAGCCTGAGGGGGCCTGAAAAACTGTTTTTT
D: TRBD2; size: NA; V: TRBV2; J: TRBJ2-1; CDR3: CASRKGTSYNEQFF; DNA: TGTGCCAGCAGAAAGGGGACTAGCTACAATGAGCAGTTCTTC
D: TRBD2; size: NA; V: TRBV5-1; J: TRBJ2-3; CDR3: CASSLGLAGGQGTDTQYF; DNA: TGCGCCAGCAGCTTGGGCCTAGCGGGGGGGCAGGGCACAGATACGCAGTATTTT
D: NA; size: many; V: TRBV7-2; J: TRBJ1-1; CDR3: CASRPGAEAFF; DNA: TGTGCCAGCAGGCCAGGGGCTGAAGCTTTCTTT
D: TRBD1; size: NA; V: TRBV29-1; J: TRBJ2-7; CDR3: CSVEGTLQGAPYEQYF; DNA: TGCAGCGTTGAAGGTACGCTACAGGGGGCGCCTTACGAGCAGTACTTC
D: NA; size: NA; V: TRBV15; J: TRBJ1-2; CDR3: CATSSYYGYTF; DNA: TGTGCCACCAGCTCCTACTATGGCTACACCTTC
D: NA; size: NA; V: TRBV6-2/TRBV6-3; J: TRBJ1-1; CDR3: CASRVQGENTEAFF; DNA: TGTGCCAGCAGAGTACAGGGTGAGAACACTGAAGCTTTCTTT
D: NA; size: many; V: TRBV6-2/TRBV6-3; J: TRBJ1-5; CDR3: CASSYGNNQPQHF; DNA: TGTGCCAGCAGTTATGGCAACAATCAGCCCCAGCATTTT
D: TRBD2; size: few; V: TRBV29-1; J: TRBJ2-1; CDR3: CSAIGGAGVAYNEQFF; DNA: TGCAGCGCCATCGGAGGGGCGGGAGTTGCCTACAATGAGCAGTTCTTC
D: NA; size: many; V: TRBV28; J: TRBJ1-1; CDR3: CASSLWTRKNTEAFF; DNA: TGTGCCAGCAGTTTATGGACCAGGAAGAACACTGAAGCTTTCTTT
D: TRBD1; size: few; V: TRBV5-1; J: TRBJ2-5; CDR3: CASRSGTGDETQYF; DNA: TGCGCCAGCAGATCCGGGACAGGGGACGAGACCCAGTACTTC
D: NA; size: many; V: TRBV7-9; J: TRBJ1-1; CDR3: CASSLLLSQGSTEAFF; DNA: TGTGCCAGCAGCTTATTGTTGTCGCAGGGAAGTACTGAAGCTTTCTTT
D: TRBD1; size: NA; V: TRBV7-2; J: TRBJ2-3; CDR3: CASSSTPQGAFKTDTQYF; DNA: TGTGCCAGCAGCTCAACGCCACAGGGGGCTTTTAAAACAGATACGCAGTATTTT
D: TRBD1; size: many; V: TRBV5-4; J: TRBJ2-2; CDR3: CASSSQGAVGTGELFF; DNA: TGTGCCAGCAGCTCGCAGGGGGCGGTAGGGACCGGGGAGCTGTTTTTT
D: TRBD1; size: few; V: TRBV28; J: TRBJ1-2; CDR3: CASSFTGETYYGYTF; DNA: TGTGCCAGCAGTTTTACAGGGGAGACCTACTATGGCTACACCTTC
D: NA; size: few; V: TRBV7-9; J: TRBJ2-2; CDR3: CASTPLGTSNTGELFF; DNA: TGTGCCAGCACCCCCCTTGGGACATCGAACACCGGGGAGCTGTTTTTT
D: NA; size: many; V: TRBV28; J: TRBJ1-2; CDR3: CASSLPANYGYTF; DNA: TGTGCCAGCAGTTTACCAGCTAACTATGGCTACACCTTC
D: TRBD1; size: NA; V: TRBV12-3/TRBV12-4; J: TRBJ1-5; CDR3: CASSSGQGDNQPQHF; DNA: TGTGCCAGCAGCTCAGGACAGGGAGACAATCAGCCCCAGCATTTT
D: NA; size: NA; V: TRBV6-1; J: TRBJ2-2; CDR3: CASRKTGPRAGELFF; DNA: TGTGCCAGCAGGAAGACAGGTCCTCGGGCCGGGGAGCTGTTTTTT
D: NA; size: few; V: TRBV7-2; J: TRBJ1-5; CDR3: CASSLARGPQHF; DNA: TGTGCCAGCAGCTTAGCCCGGGGGCCCCAGCATTTT
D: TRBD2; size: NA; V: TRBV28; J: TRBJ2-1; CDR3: CASSSSWAGVNEQFF; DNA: TGTGCCAGCAGTTCCTCCTGGGCGGGAGTCAATGAGCAGTTCTTC
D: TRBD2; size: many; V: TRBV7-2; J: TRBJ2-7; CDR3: CASSLARASGGTYEQYF; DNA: TGTGCCAGCAGCTTAGCTCGGGCTAGCGGGGGGACCTACGAGCAGTACTTC
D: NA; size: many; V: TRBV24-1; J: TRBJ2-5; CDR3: CATSDSGSLGETQYF; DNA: TGTGCCACCAGTGACTCGGGATCATTGGGTGAGACCCAGTACTTC
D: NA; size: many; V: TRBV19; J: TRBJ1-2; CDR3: CASSIGPGTNYGYTF; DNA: TGTGCCAGTAGTATCGGTCCAGGCACTAACTATGGCTACACCTTC
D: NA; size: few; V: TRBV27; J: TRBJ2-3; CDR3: CASRMTGADTQYF; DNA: TGTGCCAGCAGAATGACGGGGGCAGATACGCAGTATTTT
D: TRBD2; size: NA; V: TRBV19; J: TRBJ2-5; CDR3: CASSITGTSGSETQYF; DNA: TGTGCCAGTAGTATAACCGGGACTAGCGGGAGTGAGACCCAGTACTTC
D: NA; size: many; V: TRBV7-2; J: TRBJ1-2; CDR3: CASSLNAGWSSYGYTF; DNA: TGTGCCAGCAGCTTAAATGCAGGGTGGTCAAGCTATGGCTACACCTTC
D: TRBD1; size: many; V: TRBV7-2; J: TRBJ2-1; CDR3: CASSPQMTGRDEQFF; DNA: TGTGCCAGCAGCCCCCAAATGACAGGGCGGGATGAGCAGTTCTTC
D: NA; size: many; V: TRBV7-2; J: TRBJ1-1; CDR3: CASSTDGINTEAFF; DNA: TGTGCCAGCAGCACGGACGGAATAAACACTGAAGCTTTCTTT
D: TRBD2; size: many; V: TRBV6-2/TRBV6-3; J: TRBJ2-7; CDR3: CASRSLDGTSRSGQYF; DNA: TGTGCCAGCAGATCACTCGATGGGACTAGCAGGAGCGGGCAGTACTTC
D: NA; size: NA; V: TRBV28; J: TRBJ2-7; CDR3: CASRAIPRGPDSYEQYF; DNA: TGTGCCAGCAGAGCCATACCCAGGGGCCCCGATTCCTACGAGCAGTACTTC
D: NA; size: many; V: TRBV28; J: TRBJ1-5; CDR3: CASSSGQSGRGVNQPQHF; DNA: TGTGCCAGCAGCTCCGGACAGTCGGGCAGAGGAGTCAATCAGCCCCAGCATTTT
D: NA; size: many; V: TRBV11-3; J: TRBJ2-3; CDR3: CASSLGGAWSTDTQYF; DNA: TGTGCCAGCAGCTTAGGCGGGGCTTGGAGCACAGATACGCAGTATTTT
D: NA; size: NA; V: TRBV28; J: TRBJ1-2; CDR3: CASRRKFPDTGNYGYTF; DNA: TGTGCCAGCAGACGCAAATTCCCCGATACAGGGAACTATGGCTACACCTTC
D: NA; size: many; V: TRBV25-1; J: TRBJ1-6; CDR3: CASSDHQGRGSPLHF; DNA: TGTGCCAGCAGTGATCATCAGGGGAGGGGTTCACCCCTCCACTTT
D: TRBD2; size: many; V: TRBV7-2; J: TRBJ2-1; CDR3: CASSFSGRVNNEQFF; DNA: TGTGCCAGCAGCTTTAGCGGGAGGGTAAACAATGAGCAGTTCTTC
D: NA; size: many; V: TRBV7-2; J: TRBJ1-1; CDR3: CASSLGQGSTEAFF; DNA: TGTGCCAGCAGCTTAGGGCAGGGGAGCACTGAAGCTTTCTTT
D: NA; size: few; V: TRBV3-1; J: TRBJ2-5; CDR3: CASSQDQGGPETQYF; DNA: TGTGCCAGCAGCCAAGATCAGGGGGGGCCGGAGACCCAGTACTTC
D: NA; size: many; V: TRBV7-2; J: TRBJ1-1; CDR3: CASSTRFGNTEAFF; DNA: TGTGCCAGCAGCACCCGATTCGGAAACACTGAAGCTTTCTTT
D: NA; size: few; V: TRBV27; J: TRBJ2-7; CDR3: CASSPRSISEQYF; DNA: TGTGCCAGCAGTCCCCGATCGATCTCCGAGCAGTACTTC